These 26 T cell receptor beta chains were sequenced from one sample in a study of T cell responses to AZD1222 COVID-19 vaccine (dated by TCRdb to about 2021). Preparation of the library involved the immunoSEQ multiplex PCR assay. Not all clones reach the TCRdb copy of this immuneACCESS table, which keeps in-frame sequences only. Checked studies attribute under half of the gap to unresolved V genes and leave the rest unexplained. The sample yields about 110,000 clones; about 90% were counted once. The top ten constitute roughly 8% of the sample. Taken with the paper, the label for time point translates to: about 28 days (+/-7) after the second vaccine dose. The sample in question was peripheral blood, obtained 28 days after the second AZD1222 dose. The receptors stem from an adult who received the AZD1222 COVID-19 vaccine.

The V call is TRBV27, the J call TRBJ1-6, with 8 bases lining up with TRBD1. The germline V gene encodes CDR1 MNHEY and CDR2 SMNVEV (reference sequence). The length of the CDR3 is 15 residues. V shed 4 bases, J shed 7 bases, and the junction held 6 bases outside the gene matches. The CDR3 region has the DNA TGTGCCAGCAGTTCGCGACAGGGGCCAAATTCACCCCTCCACTTT. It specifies CASSSRQGPNSPLHF.

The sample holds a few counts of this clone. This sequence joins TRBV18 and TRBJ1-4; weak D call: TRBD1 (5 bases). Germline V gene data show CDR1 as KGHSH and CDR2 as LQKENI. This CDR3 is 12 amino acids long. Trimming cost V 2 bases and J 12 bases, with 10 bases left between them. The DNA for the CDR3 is TGTGCCAGCTCACCAGGGACGGAGGAACTGTTTTTT. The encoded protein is CASSPGTEELFF.

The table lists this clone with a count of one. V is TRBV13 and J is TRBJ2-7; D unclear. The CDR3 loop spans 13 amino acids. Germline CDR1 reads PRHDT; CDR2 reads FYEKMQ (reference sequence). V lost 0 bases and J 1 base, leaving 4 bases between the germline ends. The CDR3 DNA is TGTGCCAGCAGCTTAGGGGGATCCTACGAGCAGTACTTC. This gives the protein CASSLGGSYEQYF.

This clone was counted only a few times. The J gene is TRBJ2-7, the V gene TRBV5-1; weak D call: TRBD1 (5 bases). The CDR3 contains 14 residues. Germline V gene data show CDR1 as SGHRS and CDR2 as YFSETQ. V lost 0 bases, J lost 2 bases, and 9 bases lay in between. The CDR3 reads CASSLDRLTYEQYF. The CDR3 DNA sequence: TGCGCCAGCAGCTTGGACAGGTTAACCTACGAGCAGTACTTC.

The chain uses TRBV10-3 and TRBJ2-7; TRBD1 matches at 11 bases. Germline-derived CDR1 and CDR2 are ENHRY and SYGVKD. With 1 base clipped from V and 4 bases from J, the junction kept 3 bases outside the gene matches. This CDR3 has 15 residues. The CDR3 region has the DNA TGTGCCATCAGTGAGTGGACAGGGGGCCGGTACGAGCAGTACTTC. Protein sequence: CAISEWTGGRYEQYF.

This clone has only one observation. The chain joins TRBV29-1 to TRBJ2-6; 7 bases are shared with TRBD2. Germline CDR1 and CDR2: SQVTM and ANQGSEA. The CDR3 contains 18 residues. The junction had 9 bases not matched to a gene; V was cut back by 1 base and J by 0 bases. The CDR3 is CSVEAVTPGGSGANVLTF. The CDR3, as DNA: TGCAGCGTTGAAGCGGTTACACCGGGGGGCTCTGGGGCCAACGTCCTGACTTTC.

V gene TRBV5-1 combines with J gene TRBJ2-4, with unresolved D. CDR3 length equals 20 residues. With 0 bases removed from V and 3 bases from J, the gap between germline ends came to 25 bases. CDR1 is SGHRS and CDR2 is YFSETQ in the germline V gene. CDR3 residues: CASSLASETWPNLDKNIQYF. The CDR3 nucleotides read TGCGCCAGCAGCTTGGCCAGTGAGACGTGGCCCAACCTAGACAAAAACATTCAGTACTTC.

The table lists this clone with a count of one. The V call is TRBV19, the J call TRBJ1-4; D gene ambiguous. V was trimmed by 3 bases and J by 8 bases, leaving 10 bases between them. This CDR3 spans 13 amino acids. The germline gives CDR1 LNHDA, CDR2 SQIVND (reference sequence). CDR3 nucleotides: TGTGCCAGTAGTATGGTGACGAGGGAAAAACTGTTTTTT. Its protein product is CASSMVTREKLFF.

In DNA form, the CDR3 reads TGTGCCAGCAGTGTTTCGGGGGGGAGGACAGATACGCAGTATTTT. This translates into CASSVSGGRTDTQYF. This chain joins TRBV2 and TRBJ2-3; the match to TRBD2 covers 8 bases. V gave up 4 bases and J gave up 3 bases; unmatched junction bases: 6. The CDR3 spans 15 residues. CDR1 and CDR2 from the germline V gene are SNHLY and FYNNEI.

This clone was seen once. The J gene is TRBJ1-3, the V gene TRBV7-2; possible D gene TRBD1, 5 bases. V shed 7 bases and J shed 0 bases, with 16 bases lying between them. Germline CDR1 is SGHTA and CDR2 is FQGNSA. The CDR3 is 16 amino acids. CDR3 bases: TGTGCCAGCACCACAGACCCCGGGGCCTCTGGAAACACCATATATTTT. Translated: CASTTDPGASGNTIYF.

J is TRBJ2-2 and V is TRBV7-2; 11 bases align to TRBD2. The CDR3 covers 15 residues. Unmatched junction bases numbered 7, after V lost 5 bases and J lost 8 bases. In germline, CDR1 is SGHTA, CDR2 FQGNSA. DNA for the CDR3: TGTGCCAGCAGCGTTACTAGCGGGGGTAGTGGGGAGCTGTTTTTT. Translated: CASSVTSGGSGELFF.

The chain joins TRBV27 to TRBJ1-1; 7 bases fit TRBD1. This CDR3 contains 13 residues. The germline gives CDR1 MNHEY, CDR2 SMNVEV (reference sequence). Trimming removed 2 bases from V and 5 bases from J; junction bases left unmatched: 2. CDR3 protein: CASSLTGETEAFF. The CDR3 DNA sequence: TGTGCCAGCAGTTTAACAGGGGAAACTGAAGCTTTCTTT.

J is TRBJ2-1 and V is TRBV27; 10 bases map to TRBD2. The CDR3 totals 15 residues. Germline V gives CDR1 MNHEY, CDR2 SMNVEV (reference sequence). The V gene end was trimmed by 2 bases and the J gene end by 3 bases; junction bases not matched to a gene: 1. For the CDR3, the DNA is TGTGCCAGCAGTTTAATAGCGGGGGGCTACAATGAGCAGTTCTTC. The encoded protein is CASSLIAGGYNEQFF.

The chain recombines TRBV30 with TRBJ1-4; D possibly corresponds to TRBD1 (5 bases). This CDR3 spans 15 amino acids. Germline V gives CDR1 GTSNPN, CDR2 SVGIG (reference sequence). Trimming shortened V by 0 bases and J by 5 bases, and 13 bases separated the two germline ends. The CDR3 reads CAWSVRLSGNEKLFF. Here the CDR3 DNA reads TGTGCCTGGAGTGTACGGTTGTCAGGGAATGAAAAACTGTTTTTT.

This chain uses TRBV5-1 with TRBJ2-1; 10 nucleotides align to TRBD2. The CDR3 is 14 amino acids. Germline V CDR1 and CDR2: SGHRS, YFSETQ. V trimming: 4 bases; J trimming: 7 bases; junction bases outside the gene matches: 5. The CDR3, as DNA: TGCGCCAGCAGCGCAGGACTAGCGGAGAATGAGCAGTTCTTC. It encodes CASSAGLAENEQFF.

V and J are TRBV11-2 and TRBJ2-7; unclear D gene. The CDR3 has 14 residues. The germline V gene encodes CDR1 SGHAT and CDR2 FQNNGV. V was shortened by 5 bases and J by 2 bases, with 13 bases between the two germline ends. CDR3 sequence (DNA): TGTGCCAGCAGCCAGACGGCCGAAGCCTACGAGCAGTACTTC. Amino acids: CASSQTAEAYEQYF.

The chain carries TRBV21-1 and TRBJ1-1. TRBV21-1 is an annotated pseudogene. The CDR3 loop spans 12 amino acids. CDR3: CATHPFNTEAFF. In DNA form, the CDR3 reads TGTGCCACCCACCCCTTTAACACTGAAGCTTTCTTT.

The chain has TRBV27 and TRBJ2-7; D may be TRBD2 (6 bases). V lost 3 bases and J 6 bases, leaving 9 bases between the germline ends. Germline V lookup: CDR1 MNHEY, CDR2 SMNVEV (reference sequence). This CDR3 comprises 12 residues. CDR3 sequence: CASSFSGVEQYF. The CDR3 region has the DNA TGTGCCAGCAGTTTTTCGGGGGTCGAGCAGTACTTC.

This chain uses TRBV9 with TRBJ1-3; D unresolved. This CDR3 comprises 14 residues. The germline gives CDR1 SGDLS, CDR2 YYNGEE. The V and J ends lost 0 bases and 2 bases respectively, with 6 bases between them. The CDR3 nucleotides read TGTGCCAGCAGCGTAGAGGCTCCTGGAAACACCATATATTTT. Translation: CASSVEAPGNTIYF.

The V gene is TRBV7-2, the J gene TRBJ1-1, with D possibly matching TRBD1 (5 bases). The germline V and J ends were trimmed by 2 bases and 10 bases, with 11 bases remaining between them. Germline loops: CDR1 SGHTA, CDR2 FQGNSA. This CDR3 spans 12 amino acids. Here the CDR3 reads CASSLRDGGAFF. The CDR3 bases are TGTGCCAGCAGCTTAAGGGATGGGGGAGCTTTCTTT.

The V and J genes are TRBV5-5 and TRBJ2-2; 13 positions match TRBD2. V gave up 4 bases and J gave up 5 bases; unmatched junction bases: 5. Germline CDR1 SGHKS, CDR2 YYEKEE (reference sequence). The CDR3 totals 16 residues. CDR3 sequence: CASSLGLAGRTGELFF. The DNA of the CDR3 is TGTGCCAGCAGCCTGGGACTAGCGGGAAGGACCGGGGAGCTGTTTTTT.

CDR3 protein: CASSLQAYNEQFF. The CDR3 nucleotides are TGTGCCAGCAGCCTTCAGGCTTACAATGAGCAGTTCTTC. V is TRBV14 and J is TRBJ2-1; D call uncertain. The V end was cut by 4 bases, the J end by 4 bases, with 8 bases between. Looked up from germline, CDR1 is SGHDN and CDR2 is FVKESK. CDR3 length equals 13 residues.

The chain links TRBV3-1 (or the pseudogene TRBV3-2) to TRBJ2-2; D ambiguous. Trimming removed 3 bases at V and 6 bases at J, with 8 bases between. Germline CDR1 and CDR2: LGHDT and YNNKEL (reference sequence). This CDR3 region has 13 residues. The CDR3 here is CASSQPWAGELFF. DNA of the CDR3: TGTGCCAGCAGCCAGCCCTGGGCCGGGGAGCTGTTTTTT.

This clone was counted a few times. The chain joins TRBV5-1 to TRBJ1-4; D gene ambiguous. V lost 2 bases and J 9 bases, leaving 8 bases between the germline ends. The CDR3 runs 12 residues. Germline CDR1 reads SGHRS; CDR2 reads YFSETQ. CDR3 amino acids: CASSLDLKKLFF. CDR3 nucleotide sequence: TGCGCCAGCAGCTTAGATTTGAAAAAACTGTTTTTT.

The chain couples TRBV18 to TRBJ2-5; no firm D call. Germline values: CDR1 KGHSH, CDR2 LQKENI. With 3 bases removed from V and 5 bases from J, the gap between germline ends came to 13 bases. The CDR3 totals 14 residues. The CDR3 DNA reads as TGTGCCAGCTCACCCCCACCGGGTTCGGAGACCCAGTACTTC. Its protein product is CASSPPPGSETQYF.

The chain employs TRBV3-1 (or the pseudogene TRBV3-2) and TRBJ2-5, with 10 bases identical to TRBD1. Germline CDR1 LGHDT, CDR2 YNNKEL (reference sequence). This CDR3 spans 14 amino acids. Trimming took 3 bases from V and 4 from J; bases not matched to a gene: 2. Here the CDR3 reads CASSQRTGGETQYF. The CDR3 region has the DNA TGTGCCAGCAGCCAGAGGACAGGGGGAGAGACCCAGTACTTC.